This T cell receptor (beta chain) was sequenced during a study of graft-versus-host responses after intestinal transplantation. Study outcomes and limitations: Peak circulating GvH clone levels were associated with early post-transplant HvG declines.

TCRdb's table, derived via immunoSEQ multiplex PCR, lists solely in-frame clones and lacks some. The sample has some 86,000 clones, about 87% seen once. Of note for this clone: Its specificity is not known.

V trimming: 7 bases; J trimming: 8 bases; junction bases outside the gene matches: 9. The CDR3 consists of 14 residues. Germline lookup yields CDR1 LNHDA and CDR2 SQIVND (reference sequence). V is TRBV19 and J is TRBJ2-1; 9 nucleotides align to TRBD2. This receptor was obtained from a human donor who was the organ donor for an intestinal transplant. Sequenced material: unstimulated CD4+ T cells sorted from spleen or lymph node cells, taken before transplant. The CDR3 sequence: CASNRYSGSYEQFF. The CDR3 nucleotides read TGTGCCAGTAATCGGTATAGCGGGAGCTATGAGCAGTTCTTC.